The T cell receptor beta chain described here comes from a study of cytomegalovirus exposure and HLA in healthy donors (dated by TCRdb to about 2017). Regarding the research as a whole: An earlier analysis of approximately 590 of the donors reported 250 to 350 Gb of sequence data and 117 million unique TCR beta sequences from 150 million to 200 million T cells. An earlier analysis of roughly 600 of the donors used high-throughput TCR beta sequencing to judge whether each TCR beta V gene segment behaved as functional or pseudogenic. The study aimed to test whether signatures of past pathogen exposure could be identified by cataloging public T cell receptors. About 5 DR-DQ haplotypes were handled as single units for association and clustering, since linkage in the cohort was strong. The number of typed donors differed by locus: about 620-640 for A, B, C, DRB1 and DQB1; approximately 520 for DQA1; over 600 for DPA1; and roughly 450 for DPB1. Every discovery cohort repertoire had been produced on one sequencing platform. HLA typing included class I and class II loci at four-digit resolution. In a later genetic analysis, genome-wide SNP genotypes for about 55% of the roughly 700 donors were used, and that subset was treated as a discovery cohort. The study used immunosequencing to profile the T cell repertoires of several hundred subjects and linked those repertoires to cytomegalovirus serostatus. The genetic ancestry cluster associated with self-reported Caucasian donors included 80% to 90% of the approximately 410 genotyped donors. A separate validation cohort of more than 100 different subjects was used in addition to the roughly 700-subject first cohort. An early release covering around 630 HLA-typed donors comprised around 300 gigabases of sequencing data and 65 million to 100 million unique TCR sequences. Among 300 to 450 genotyped donors of the cohort, an average of 235,054 unique TCR beta nucleotide sequences were sequenced per donor, roughly 18% of them non-productive. Donor age, sex, ethnicity and CMV serostatus were collected together with the repertoire data. The later analysis used no new phenotypic data to find candidate immune exposures, relying instead on TCR beta sequences and their occurrence across donors. A later analysis re-analyzed previously published TCR beta repertoires from 666 donors and added high-resolution HLA genotyping to study TCR occurrence patterns. High-throughput TCR immunosequencing, statistical association of individual TCRs with disease status, and machine learning were combined to predict cytomegalovirus infection status. On the study overall, not on this receptor specifically: The authors suggested that the approach could potentially be extended to other disease states and immunological phenotypes. While some public TCRs were present in many individuals, most TCR sequences turned up only very rarely across donors. A total of 150 or so TCR beta chains were listed by the study as associated with cytomegalovirus. Some IMGT-functional V segments, including TRBV6-2 and TRBV6-3, could not be told apart with the 87-base-pair reads, so those segments were excluded. An earlier analysis of approximately 590 of the donors showed that most TCR beta V segments appeared in productive rearrangements either about 87% or about 30% of the time, which broadly matched IMGT annotations. Cytomegalovirus status was reported to be diagnosed by the classifier with high specificity and sensitivity in both the original and validation cohorts. The sequencing pipeline was judged likely to have produced a cluster of highly shared sequence variants as a technical artifact. When HLA alleles, especially DR and DQ, strongly co-occurred, attributing TCR associations to individual alleles was difficult. Only TCR beta chains were sequenced in this cohort, and the absence of alpha or paired-chain data limited detectable features. In a later analysis, HLA-associated TCR beta chains showed more clonal expansion and lower generation probabilities than non-associated chains that were equally common. A few of the identified cytomegalovirus-associated TCR beta chains were confirmed in vitro to be specific for cytomegalovirus antigens. A later genetic analysis associated a missense DCLRE1C variant with V-gene and J-gene trimming of TCR beta chains, and an independent cohort replicated the association. According to a later genetic analysis, donors in an Asian-associated ancestry cluster had fewer N-insertions in productive TCRs than the approximately 650-donor mean. Several of the top co-occurrence clusters appeared to be linked to parvovirus B19, influenza, CMV and Epstein-Barr virus, according to a later analysis. Because some donors lacked HLA typing at each locus, the association tests relied only on the typed subset. Linkage disequilibrium might explain the correlated functional status among segregating V segments, but an unknown experimental factor could not be excluded. Seventeen rarely observed V segments, including chromosome 9 orphons, were excluded from the earlier analysis of several hundred of the donors because counts were too low. At a false discovery rate of 0.05, a later analysis linked around 17,000 TCR beta sequences to specific HLA alleles. Immune exposure information for the cohort was limited to CMV serostatus. Presence/absence analyses assumed roughly uniform sequencing depth across donors, an assumption that may not hold. In a later analysis, the rate of TCR association differed among HLA loci, with DRB1 alleles having the most associated TCRs and HLA-C alleles having the fewest. In a later analysis, most CMV-associated TCR beta chains were found to appear HLA-restricted, with HLA associations seemingly driven largely by CMV exposure. A further reported finding was that TCR beta sequences accurately predicted the HLA-A and HLA-B alleles for most subjects in the first cohort.

The cohort comprised 670 or so healthy bone marrow donors. At the time of sampling, every cohort member was nominally healthy, though immune exposures that went unrecorded were likely present. The donor was CMV seronegative and belonged to the group of approximately 320 seronegative cohort members. Every donor gave a peripheral blood sample, and the peripheral blood mononuclear cells from that sample were used for TCR beta sequencing. Genomic DNA extraction from the blood cell samples was performed with the Qiagen DNeasy Blood Extraction Kit. The CDR3 contains 15 residues, cysteine and phenylalanine counted. The CDR3 DNA has 45 bases and is translated from base 1. The germline V gene supplies CDR1 SGHRS and CDR2 YFSETQ. Trimming accounts for 3 bases at V and 3 bases at J, while the number of junction bases matched to no gene is 6. The library was obtained by the immunoSEQ multiplex PCR assay. A mixture of 60 forward primers for TCR Vbeta segments and 13 reverse primers for TCR Jbeta segments was used in the multiplex PCR. The CDR3 region of rearranged TCR beta genes was amplified from genomic DNA with a multiplex PCR assay. On the Illumina HiSeq System, the amplified TCR beta libraries were sequenced as 87-base-pair reads. On the authors' methods: In a later analysis, approximately 74 million unique TCR beta chains were counted across the approximately 670 repertoires, and roughly 11 million of these chains were shared by at least two donors. Raw reads were error-corrected and collapsed into unique sequences by a nearest-neighbor algorithm in which closely related sequences were merged to remove PCR and sequencing errors. Alignment of CDR3 sequences to IMGT reference sequences was used to assign V, D and J gene segments. For a sequence to be retained, a match of at least six nucleotides to both a V gene segment and a J gene segment was required. Rearrangements were called productive when the CDR3 lacked stop codons and stayed in frame with V and J; all others were non-productive. Following IMGT convention, CDR3 was defined as the stretch from the second conserved V-encoded cysteine up to the conserved J-encoded phenylalanine. Sequences without an unambiguous match to a single V gene segment were excluded from the earlier analysis of several hundred of the donors. An earlier analysis of about 600 of the donors called V segments functional above 56.7% productive rearrangements and segregating when the between-donor standard deviation exceeded 5%. To diagnose cytomegalovirus status from the catalog of TCR beta chain sequences, a statistical classification framework was built. In a later analysis, TCR nucleotide sequences were compared against IMGT/GENE-DB human TR gene sequences so that V and J genes could be assigned. The TCRdist pipeline was used in a later analysis to assign CDR3 sequences and most-parsimonious VDJ recombination scenarios. In a later analysis, each TCR beta chain was defined by its CDR3 amino acid sequence together with its V-gene family, and reads lacking a unique V-gene family were excluded. In a later analysis, nearly 600 highly shared, low-generation-probability nucleotide sequences were removed to address suspected cross-contamination and a sequencing artifact. In a later analysis, a clonal expansion index was calculated for each public chain from normalized within-repertoire ranks of inferred template counts. A later analysis computed generation probabilities with a VDJ recombination model fitted to out-of-frame rearrangements, and checked the results against IGoR. A later analysis scored TCR-TCR, TCR-HLA and TCR-CMV co-occurrence with hypergeometric tests, applying a repertoire-size bias correction to TCR pairs. In a later analysis, false discovery rates were estimated by permuting HLA or CMV assignments 20 times. A later analysis grouped co-occurring TCRs with DBSCAN, adding TCRdist sequence similarity when clustering within HLA-allele-positive subsets. Repertoires with fewer than 30,000 or more than 120,000 public chains were left out of co-occurrence clustering, as were a few repertoires with anomalous nucleotide sharing. TCRdb holds this immuneACCESS table with in-frame rearrangements only. Some clones are missing; in checked studies, unresolved V genes explain under half, and the rest has no known cause. That table is the source of V, J and clone size, and D and trimming were worked out from the DNA. The sample data list about 98,000 clones, and roughly 70% of these were observed just once. The top ten clones comprise 1.8% of the sample.

This clone was counted a single time. Its binding antigen is unknown. No much larger clone exists at a distance of one base, and base qualities are not known. The chain is assembled from TRBV5-1 and TRBJ2-5; TRBD2 fits 9 bases in the junction. Sequencing was carried out using PBMCs. This TCR derives from a male donor in good health and CMV-seronegative. The CDR3 region has the sequence CASSSTSGWEETQYF. The nucleotide sequence is TGCGCCAGCAGCTCCACTAGCGGGTGGGAAGAGACCCAGTACTTC.